What follows is one T cell receptor (beta chain) and its context. The antigen remains undetermined. The data belong to a study of radiation and T cells in renal cell carcinoma. Study at large: Nephrectomy followed 15 Gy stereotactic body radiation by 4 weeks. General study points: No pretreatment tumor biopsies were available for baseline clonotypes. In blood, top tumor clones expanded by 2 weeks, shrinking by 4.

The CDR3 has 15 amino acids. Germline V gene sequence: CDR1 MNHNS, CDR2 SASEGT. Trimming took 2 bases from V and 8 from J; bases not matched to a gene: 8. The table came from immunoSEQ multiplex PCR; TCRdb's copy has only in-frame clones and leaves some out. Of some 50,000 clones in the sample, approximately 80% were seen once. Time point: baseline pretreatment blood. Treatment denoted: 15 Gy SBRT to primary tumor, nephrectomy 4 weeks later. The chain links TRBV6-1 to TRBJ1-4; 7 bases are shared with TRBD1. The source of this sequence is a woman between 65 and 79 years old with renal cell carcinoma. Here the sequenced sample was blood, taken from a patient whose treatment included radiotherapy and nephrectomy. CDR3 sequence reads: CASSEIQGRGEKLFF. The CDR3 bases are TGTGCCAGCAGTGAAATACAGGGGCGGGGAGAAAAACTGTTTTTT.